Shown below are 9 T cell receptor beta chains from a single sample sequenced in a study of CD8 T cells in Susac syndrome. Reverse transcription of about 0.5 to 1 ug RNA was performed with random hexamers. Using its own MiXCR run on the immunoSEQ multiplex PCR reads, TCRdb lists one record per CDR3 protein. The table records roughly 140,000 distinct CDR3 sequences, 94% of them present only once. The specimen sequenced was CD8+ T cells from PBMCs. These receptors all come from a human donor in good health.

This clonotype occurred a few times. The chain employs TRBV30 and TRBJ2-5; 8 bases line up with TRBD2. Trimming removed 0 bases from V and 1 base from J; junction bases left unmatched: 7. This CDR3 comprises 16 residues. Germline V lookup: CDR1 GTSNPN, CDR2 SVGIG (reference sequence). The CDR3 sequence: CAWSVPKREFQETQYF. CDR3 sequence (DNA): TGTGCCTGGAGTGTACCAAAGCGGGAGTTCCAAGAGACCCAGTACTTC.

This clonotype was seen once. The rearrangement joins TRBV20-1 to TRBJ2-3, with 9 bases that match TRBD2. The CDR3 covers 14 residues. V trimming: 6 bases; J trimming: 3 bases; junction bases outside the gene matches: 7. In germline, CDR1 is DFQATT, CDR2 SNEGSKA (reference sequence). CDR3 in DNA: TGCAGTGCCGGAGTAGCGGGAGCTACAGATACGCAGTATTTT. Its translation: CSAGVAGATDTQYF.

This chain uses TRBV4-2 with TRBJ2-7; tentatively, D is TRBD1 (5 bases). This CDR3 region has 18 residues. V gave up 0 bases and J gave up 2 bases, with 20 bases separating them. Germline-derived CDR1 and CDR2 are LGHNA and YNFKEQ. The CDR3 coding sequence is TGTGCCAGCAGCCAAGAGTCGTCCTCTAGTATGGGGCCCTACGAGCAGTACTTC. This gives the protein CASSQESSSSMGPYEQYF.

The rearrangement uses TRBV29-1 and TRBJ2-7, with D uncertain. V was shortened by 0 bases and J by 4 bases, with 10 bases between the two germline ends. The CDR3 covers 13 residues. The germline gives CDR1 SQVTM, CDR2 ANQGSEA. The CDR3 sequence: CSVEDPAAYEQYF. In DNA, the CDR3 is TGCAGCGTTGAAGATCCGGCCGCGTACGAGCAGTACTTC.

V is TRBV6-2 or TRBV6-3 and J is TRBJ1-1; D gene ambiguous. V lost 1 base, J lost 1 base, and 4 bases lay in between. The CDR3 is made up of 13 amino acids. Germline assignment: CDR1 MNHEY and CDR2 SVGEGT. The chain's CDR3 is CASSYFGNTEAFF. The CDR3 bases are TGTGCCAGCAGTTACTTCGGGAACACTGAAGCTTTCTTT.

V and J are TRBV11-2 and TRBJ2-3; TRBD2 agrees at 10 bases. The CDR3 length is 18 residues. The ends lost 4 bases at V and 1 base at J; junction bases unmatched: 11. Germline CDR1 is SGHAT and CDR2 is FQNNGV. The CDR3 protein is CASSYPTIAGGRTDTQYF. In DNA form, the CDR3 reads TGTGCCAGCAGCTACCCTACAATAGCGGGAGGCCGCACAGATACGCAGTATTTT.

The chain combines TRBV7-2 with TRBJ2-1; D remains unclear. Germline V gene data show CDR1 as SGHTA and CDR2 as FQGNSA. V was pared by 4 bases and J by 10 bases, with 8 bases between. The length of the CDR3 is 11 residues. The CDR3 DNA sequence: TGTGCCAGCAGCTCGACTCCCGAGCAGTTCTTC. Translation: CASSSTPEQFF.

The V call is TRBV15, the J call TRBJ1-5, with D unresolved. This CDR3 region has 13 residues. V was trimmed by 0 bases and J by 3 bases, leaving 3 bases between them. Per the germline V gene, CDR1 is LNHNV and CDR2 is YYDKDF (reference sequence). The CDR3 DNA follows: TGTGCCACCAGCAGAGAGGTCAATCAGCCCCAGCATTTT. Its translation is CATSREVNQPQHF. Using reference TRBV15 and TRBJ1-5 for the parts outside the CDR3, the full variable domain is DAMVIQNPRYQVTQFGKPVTLSCSQTLNHNVMYWYQQKSSQAPKLLFHYYDKDFNNEADTPDNFQSRRPNTSFCFLDIRSPGLGDTAMYLCATSREVNQPQHFGDGTRLSIL.

This chain connects TRBV20-1 to TRBJ2-1; D call uncertain. The CDR3 runs 12 residues. CDR1 and CDR2 (germline): DFQATT, SNEGSKA (reference sequence). The ends were cut back, 3 bases at V and 5 bases at J, with 8 bases in the middle. The CDR3 DNA sequence: TGCAGTGCTAGTCTCCTGGACAATGAGCAGTTCTTC. It is translated as CSASLLDNEQFF.